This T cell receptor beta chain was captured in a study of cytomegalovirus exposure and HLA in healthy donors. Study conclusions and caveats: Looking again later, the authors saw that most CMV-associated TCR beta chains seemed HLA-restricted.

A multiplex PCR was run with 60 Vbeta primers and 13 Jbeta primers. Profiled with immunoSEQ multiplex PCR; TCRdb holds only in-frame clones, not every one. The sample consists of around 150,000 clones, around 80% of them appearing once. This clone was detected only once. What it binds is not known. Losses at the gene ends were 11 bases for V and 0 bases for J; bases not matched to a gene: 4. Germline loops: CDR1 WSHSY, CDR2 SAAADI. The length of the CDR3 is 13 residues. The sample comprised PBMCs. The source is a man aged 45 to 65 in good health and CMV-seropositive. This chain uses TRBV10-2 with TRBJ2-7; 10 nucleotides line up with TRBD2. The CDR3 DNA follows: TGCGCCTGCGGGACTAGCGACTCCTACGAGCAGTACTTC. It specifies CACGTSDSYEQYF.